This T cell receptor beta chain was sequenced for a study of cytomegalovirus exposure and HLA in healthy donors. Whole-study context: A later analysis reported the same platform for the approximately 110 validation repertoires and the 650 to 750 first-cohort repertoires. General study results and limits: It was confirmed in vitro that a few of the CMV-associated chains were specific for CMV antigens.

Germline loops: CDR1 SGHRS, CDR2 YFSETQ. The CDR3 runs to 19 residues. V trimming: 1 base; J trimming: 1 base; junction bases outside the gene matches: 11. Comments on this clone: Antigen unknown.

While the first cohort had 700 or so subjects, the donors belonged to the separate validation cohort of roughly 130 subjects. Clones were read by immunoSEQ multiplex PCR, and TCRdb kept only the in-frame ones, dropping some. The table has some 350,000 clones, roughly 87% seen once. The sequencing sample was made of PBMCs. This TCR came from a woman aged 30 to 39 in good health and CMV-seropositive. The chain links TRBV5-1 to TRBJ2-1, with 10 positions matching TRBD2. CDR3 protein: CASSLFPTSGQGSYNEQFF. The CDR3 nucleotides read TGCGCCAGCAGCTTGTTCCCGACTAGCGGGCAGGGTTCCTACAATGAGCAGTTCTTC.